This T cell receptor beta chain came from a study of blood T cell repertoires in COVID-19. Study as a whole: COVID-19 samples, acute and convalescent, were from the United States, Italy and Spain. T cells, B-cell-depleted T cells, or PBMCs supplied cDNA or gDNA.

How the authors handled the data: The authors estimated nucleated cell counts from reference gene primer amplification. The data were produced by immunoSEQ multiplex PCR, yet TCRdb's version contains in-frame clones alone and is incomplete. Clone size and V and J calls were adopted from that table, with D and trimming inferred from the DNA. Among just over 45,000 clones, more than 75% were seen once, and the ten largest hold 4.7%. Sequencing was carried out using peripheral blood. This receptor was taken from a human donor in a cohort sampled during active COVID-19.

CDR3 bases: TGTGCCAGCAGCGCCGGGACTAGCGGGAGCACAGATACGCAGTATTTT. Protein sequence: CASSAGTSGSTDTQYF. The chain employs TRBV5-4 and TRBJ2-3, with 12 nucleotides matching TRBD2. Germline CDR1 reads SGHNT; CDR2 reads YYREEE (reference sequence). J lost 0 bases, V lost 4 bases, and 3 bases had no gene match. This CDR3 has 16 residues.